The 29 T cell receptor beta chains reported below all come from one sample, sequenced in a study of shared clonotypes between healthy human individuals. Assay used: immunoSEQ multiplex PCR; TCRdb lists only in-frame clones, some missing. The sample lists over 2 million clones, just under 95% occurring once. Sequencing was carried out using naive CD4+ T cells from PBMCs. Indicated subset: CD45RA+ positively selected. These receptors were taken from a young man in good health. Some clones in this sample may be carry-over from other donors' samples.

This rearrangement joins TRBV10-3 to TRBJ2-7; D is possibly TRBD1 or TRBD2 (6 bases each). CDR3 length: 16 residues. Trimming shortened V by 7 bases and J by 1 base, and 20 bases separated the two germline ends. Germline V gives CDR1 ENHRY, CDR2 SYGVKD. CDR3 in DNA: TGTGCCATCACCCCAAGGGGGGATGCTCTTTCCTACGAGCAGTACTTC. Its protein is CAITPRGDALSYEQYF.

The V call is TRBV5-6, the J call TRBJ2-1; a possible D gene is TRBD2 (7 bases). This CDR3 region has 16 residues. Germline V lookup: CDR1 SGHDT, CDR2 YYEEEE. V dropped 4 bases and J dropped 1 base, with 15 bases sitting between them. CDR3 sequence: CASSPLRGGSYNEQFF. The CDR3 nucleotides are TGTGCCAGCAGCCCCCTGAGGGGGGGGTCCTACAATGAGCAGTTCTTC. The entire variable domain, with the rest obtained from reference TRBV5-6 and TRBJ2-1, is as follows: DAGVTQSPTHLIKTRGQQVTLRCSPKSGHDTVSWYQQALGQGPQFIFQYYEEEERQRGNFPDRFSGHQFPNYSSELNVNALLLGDSALYLCASSPLRGGSYNEQFFGPGTRLTVL.

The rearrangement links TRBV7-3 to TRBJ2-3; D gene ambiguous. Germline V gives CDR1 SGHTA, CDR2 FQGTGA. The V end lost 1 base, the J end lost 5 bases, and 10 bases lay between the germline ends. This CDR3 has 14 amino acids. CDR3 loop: CASSLKGTLDTQYF. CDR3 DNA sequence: TGTGCCAGCAGCTTAAAAGGCACCCTAGATACGCAGTATTTT.

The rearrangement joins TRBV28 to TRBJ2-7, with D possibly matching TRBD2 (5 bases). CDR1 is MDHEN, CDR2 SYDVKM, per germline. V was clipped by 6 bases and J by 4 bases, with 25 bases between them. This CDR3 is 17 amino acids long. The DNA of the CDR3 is TGTGCCAGCAGCCCTGAGGCGGGTTTCTTCGCCCTTTACGAGCAGTACTTC. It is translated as CASSPEAGFFALYEQYF. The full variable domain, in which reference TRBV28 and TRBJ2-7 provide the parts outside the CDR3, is DVKVTQSSRYLVKRTGEKVFLECVQDMDHENMFWYRQDPGLGLRLIYFSYDVKMKEKGDIPEGYSVSREKKERFSLILESASTNQTSMYLCASSPEAGFFALYEQYFGPGTRLTVT.

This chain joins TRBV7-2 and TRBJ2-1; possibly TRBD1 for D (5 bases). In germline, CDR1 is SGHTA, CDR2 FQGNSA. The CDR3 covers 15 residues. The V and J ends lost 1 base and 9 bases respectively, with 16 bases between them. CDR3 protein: CASSLVSTGPGEQFF. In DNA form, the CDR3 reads TGTGCCAGCAGCTTAGTAAGTACAGGTCCGGGTGAGCAGTTCTTC.

CDR3 DNA sequence: TGTGCCAGCAGGTCGAGGGGGGCCCTCCCAGATACGCAGTATTTT. It is translated as CASRSRGALPDTQYF. The chain employs TRBV11-2 and TRBJ2-3, with D perhaps matching TRBD1 or TRBD2 (6 bases each). This CDR3 region has 15 residues. With 6 bases removed from V and 4 bases from J, the gap between germline ends came to 17 bases. Germline CDR1 is SGHAT and CDR2 is FQNNGV.

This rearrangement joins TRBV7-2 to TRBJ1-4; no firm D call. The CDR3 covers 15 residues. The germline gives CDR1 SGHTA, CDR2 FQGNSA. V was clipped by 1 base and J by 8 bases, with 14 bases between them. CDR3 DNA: TGTGCCAGCAGCTTAGGGGCAACGCCGGGAGAAAAACTGTTTTTT. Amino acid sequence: CASSLGATPGEKLFF.

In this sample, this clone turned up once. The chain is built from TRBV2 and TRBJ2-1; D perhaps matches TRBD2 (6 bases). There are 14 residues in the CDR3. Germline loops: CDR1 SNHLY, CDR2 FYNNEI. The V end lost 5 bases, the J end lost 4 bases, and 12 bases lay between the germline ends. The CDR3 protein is CASSTSLAYNEQFF. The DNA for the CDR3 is TGTGCCAGCAGTACTAGCCTAGCATACAATGAGCAGTTCTTC.

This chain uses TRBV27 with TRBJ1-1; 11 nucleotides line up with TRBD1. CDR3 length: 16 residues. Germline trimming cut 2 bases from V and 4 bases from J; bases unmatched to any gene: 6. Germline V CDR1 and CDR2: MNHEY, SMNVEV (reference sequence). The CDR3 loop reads CASSLRTGGAGTEAFF. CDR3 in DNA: TGTGCCAGCAGTTTACGGACAGGGGGCGCCGGCACTGAAGCTTTCTTT.

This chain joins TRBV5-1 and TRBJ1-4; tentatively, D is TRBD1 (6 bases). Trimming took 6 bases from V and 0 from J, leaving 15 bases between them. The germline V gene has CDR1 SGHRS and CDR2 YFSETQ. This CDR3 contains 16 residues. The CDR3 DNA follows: TGCGCCAGCAAAATGACAGGCACGGCAACTAATGAAAAACTGTTTTTT. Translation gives CASKMTGTATNEKLFF.

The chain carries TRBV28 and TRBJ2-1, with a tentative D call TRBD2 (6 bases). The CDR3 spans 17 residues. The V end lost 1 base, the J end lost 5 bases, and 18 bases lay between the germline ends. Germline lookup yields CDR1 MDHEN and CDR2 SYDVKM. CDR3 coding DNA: TGTGCCAGCAGTTTATCCCCTTGGGGGGTGGGGAACAATGAGCAGTTCTTC. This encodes CASSLSPWGVGNNEQFF. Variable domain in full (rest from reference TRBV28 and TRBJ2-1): DVKVTQSSRYLVKRTGEKVFLECVQDMDHENMFWYRQDPGLGLRLIYFSYDVKMKEKGDIPEGYSVSREKKERFSLILESASTNQTSMYLCASSLSPWGVGNNEQFFGPGTRLTVL.

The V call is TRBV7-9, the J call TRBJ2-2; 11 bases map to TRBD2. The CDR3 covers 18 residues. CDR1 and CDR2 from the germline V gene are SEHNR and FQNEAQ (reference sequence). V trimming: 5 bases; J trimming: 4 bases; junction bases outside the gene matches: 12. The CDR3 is CASSKWTSGRVGTGELFF. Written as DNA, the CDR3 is TGTGCCAGCAGCAAATGGACTAGCGGGCGCGTCGGCACCGGGGAGCTGTTTTTT. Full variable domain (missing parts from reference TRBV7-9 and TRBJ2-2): DTGVSQNPRHKITKRGQNVTFRCDPISEHNRLYWYRQTLGQGPEFLTYFQNEAQLEKSRLLSDRFSAERPKGSFSTLEIQRTEQGDSAMYLCASSKWTSGRVGTGELFFGEGSRLTVL.

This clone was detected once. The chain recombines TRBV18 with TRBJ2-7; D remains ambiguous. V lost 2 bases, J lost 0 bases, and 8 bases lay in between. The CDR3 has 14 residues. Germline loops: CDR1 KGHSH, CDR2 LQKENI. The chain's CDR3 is CASSPNVASYEQYF. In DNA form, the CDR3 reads TGTGCCAGCTCACCAAACGTCGCCTCCTACGAGCAGTACTTC.

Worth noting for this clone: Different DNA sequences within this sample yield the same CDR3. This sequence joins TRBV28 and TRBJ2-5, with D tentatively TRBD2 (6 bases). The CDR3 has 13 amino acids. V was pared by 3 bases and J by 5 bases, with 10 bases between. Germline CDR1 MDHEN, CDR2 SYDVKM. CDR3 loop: CASSLEGVETQYF. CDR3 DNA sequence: TGTGCCAGCAGTTTGGAGGGCGTCGAGACCCAGTACTTC.

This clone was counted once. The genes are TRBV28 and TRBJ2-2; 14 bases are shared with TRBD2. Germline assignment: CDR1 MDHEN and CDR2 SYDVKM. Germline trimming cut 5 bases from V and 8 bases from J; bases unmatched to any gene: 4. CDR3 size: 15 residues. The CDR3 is CASSPGTSGRGELFF. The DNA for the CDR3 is TGTGCCAGCAGTCCCGGGACTAGCGGGAGAGGGGAGCTGTTTTTT.

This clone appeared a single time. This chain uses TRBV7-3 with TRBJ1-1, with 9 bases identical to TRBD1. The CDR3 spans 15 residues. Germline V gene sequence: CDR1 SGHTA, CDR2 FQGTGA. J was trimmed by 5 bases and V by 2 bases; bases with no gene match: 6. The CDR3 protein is CASSLEQGAGTEAFF. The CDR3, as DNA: TGTGCCAGCAGCTTAGAACAGGGGGCTGGGACTGAAGCTTTCTTT.

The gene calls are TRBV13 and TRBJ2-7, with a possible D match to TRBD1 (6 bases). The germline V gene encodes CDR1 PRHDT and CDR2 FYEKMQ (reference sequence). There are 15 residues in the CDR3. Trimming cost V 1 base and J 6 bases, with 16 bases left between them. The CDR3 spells CASSLDTGPLGEQYF. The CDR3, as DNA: TGTGCCAGCAGCTTAGATACAGGGCCATTGGGCGAGCAGTACTTC.

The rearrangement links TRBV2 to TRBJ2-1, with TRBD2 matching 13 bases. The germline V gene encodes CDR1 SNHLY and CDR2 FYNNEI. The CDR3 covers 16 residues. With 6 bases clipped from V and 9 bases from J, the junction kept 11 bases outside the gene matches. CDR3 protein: CASSTTSGRVGSEQFF. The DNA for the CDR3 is TGTGCCAGCAGCACCACTAGCGGGAGGGTAGGGAGTGAGCAGTTCTTC. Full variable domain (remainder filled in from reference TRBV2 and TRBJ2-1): EPEVTQTPSHQVTQMGQEVILRCVPISNHLYFYWYRQILGQKVEFLVSFYNNEISEKSEIFDDQFSVERPDGSNFTLKIRSTKLEDSAMYFCASSTTSGRVGSEQFFGPGTRLTVL.

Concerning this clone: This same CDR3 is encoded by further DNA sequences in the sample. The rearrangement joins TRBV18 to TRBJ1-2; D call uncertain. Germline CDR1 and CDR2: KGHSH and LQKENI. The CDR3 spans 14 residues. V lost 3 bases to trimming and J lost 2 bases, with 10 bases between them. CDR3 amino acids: CASSPGDTNYGYTF. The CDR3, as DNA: TGTGCCAGCTCACCGGGCGACACCAACTATGGCTACACCTTC.

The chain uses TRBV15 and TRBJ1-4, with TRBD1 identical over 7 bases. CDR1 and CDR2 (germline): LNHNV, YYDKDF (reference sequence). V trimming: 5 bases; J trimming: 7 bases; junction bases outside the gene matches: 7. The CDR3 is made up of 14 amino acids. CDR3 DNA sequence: TGTGCCACCAGCTCCGACAGGGCGGTTGAAAAACTGTTTTTT. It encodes CATSSDRAVEKLFF.

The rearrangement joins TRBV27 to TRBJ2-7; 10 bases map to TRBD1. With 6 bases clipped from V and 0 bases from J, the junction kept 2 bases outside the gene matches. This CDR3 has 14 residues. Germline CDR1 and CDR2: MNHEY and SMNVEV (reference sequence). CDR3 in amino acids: CASRDRGASYEQYF. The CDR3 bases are TGTGCCAGCAGGGACAGGGGGGCCTCCTACGAGCAGTACTTC.

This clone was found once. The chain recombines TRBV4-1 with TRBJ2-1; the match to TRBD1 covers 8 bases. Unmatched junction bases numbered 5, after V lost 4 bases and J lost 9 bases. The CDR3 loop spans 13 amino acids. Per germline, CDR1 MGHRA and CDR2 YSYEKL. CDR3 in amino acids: CASSRMTGAEQFF. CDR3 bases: TGCGCCAGCAGCCGCATGACAGGGGCTGAGCAGTTCTTC.

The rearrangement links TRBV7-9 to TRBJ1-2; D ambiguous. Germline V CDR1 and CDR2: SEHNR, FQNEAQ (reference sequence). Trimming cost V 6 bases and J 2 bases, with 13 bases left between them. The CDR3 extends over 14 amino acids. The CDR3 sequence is CASSYLDGNYGYTF. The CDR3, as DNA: TGTGCCAGCAGTTACCTGGACGGGAACTATGGCTACACCTTC.

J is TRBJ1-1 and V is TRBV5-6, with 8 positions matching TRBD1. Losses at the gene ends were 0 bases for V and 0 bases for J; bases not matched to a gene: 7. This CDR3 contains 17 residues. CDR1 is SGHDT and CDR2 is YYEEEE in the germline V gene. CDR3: CASSLDRGSVMNTEAFF. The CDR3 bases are TGTGCCAGCAGCTTGGACAGGGGGTCGGTCATGAACACTGAAGCTTTCTTT.

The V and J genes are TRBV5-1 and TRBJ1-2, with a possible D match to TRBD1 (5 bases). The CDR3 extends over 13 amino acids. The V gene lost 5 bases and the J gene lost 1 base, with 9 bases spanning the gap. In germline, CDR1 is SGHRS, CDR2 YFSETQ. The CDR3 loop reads CASRIDSNYGYTF. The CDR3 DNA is TGCGCCAGCAGAATTGACAGTAACTATGGCTACACCTTC. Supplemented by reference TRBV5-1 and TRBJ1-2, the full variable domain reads KAGVTQTPRYLIKTRGQQVTLSCSPISGHRSVSWYQQTPGQGLQFLFEYFSETQRNKGNFPGRFSGRQFSNSRSEMNVSTLELGDSALYLCASRIDSNYGYTFGSGTRLTVV.

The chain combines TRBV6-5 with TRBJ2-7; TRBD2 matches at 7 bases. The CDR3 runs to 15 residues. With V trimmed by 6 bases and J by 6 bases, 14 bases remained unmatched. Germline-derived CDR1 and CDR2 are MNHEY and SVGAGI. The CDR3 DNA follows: TGTGCCAGCAGCAGCCCGGCGGCCGGGGGGAGCGAGCAGTACTTC. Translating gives CASSSPAAGGSEQYF.

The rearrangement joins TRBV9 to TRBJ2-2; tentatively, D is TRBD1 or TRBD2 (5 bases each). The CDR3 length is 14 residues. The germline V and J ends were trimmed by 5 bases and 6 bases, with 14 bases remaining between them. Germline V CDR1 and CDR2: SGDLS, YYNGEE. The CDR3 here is CASSPLLGPGELFF. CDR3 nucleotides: TGTGCCAGCAGTCCCCTTTTGGGACCCGGGGAGCTGTTTTTT.

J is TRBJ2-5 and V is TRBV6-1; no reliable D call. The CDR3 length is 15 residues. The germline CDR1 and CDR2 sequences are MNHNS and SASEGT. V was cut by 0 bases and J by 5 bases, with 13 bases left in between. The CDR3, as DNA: TGTGCCAGCAGTGAAGCGTCGGGTGGTTGGGAGACCCAGTACTTC. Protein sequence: CASSEASGGWETQYF.

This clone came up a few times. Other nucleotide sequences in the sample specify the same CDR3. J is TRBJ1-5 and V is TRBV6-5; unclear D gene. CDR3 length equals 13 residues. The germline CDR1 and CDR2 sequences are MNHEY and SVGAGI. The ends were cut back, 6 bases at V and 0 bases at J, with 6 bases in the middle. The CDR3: CASSRDSNQPQHF. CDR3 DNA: TGTGCCAGCAGCCGGGATAGCAATCAGCCCCAGCATTTT.